This T cell receptor (beta chain) was identified in a study of T cell responses to AZD1222 COVID-19 vaccine. Regarding the study as a whole: Two doses of AZD1222 preceded a rise in Spike-specific TCR breadth and depth. In all cases, repertoires were sampled only after the peak T cell response. Just five or six AZD1222 recipients tested seropositive at baseline.

To note about this clone: Its antigen is not identified.

Here immunoSEQ multiplex PCR was the method, and the copy in TCRdb shows in-frame clones only, minus some. The sample gives roughly 110,000 clones, 70% to 90% of which show up once; less than 6% is in the top ten. Per germline, CDR1 MNHEY and CDR2 SMNVEV (reference sequence). V was trimmed by 3 bases and J by 1 base, leaving 7 bases between them. The CDR3 sequence is 13 residues long. Second-dose intervals near 4 or 12 weeks were combined. The receptor's source is an adult who received the AZD1222 COVID-19 vaccine. The chain couples TRBV27 to TRBJ2-7, with TRBD1 as a possible D gene (5 bases). The source material was peripheral blood, sampled 28 days after the second AZD1222 dose. The CDR3 DNA is TGTGCCAGCAGTTTGACAGAGTCCTACGAGCAGTACTTC. This sequence encodes CASSLTESYEQYF.